The 7 T cell receptor beta chains presented below share a single source sample, sequenced in a study of identical twins. TCRdb reprocessed the 5' RACE reads with MiXCR, giving one entry per CDR3 protein. The profile shows approximately 620,000 distinct CDR3 sequences, 8.6% of them singletons. This sample also appeared in a second study, on yellow fever vaccine responses in identical twins.

The specimen sequenced was PBMCs. The source is a woman in her late teens or twenties in good health.

The chain employs TRBV5-1 and TRBJ2-7; the D is unclear. The CDR3 sequence is 13 residues long. CDR1 SGHRS and CDR2 YFSETQ come from the germline V gene. Trimming left V 7 bases short and J 6 bases short, with 17 bases between. The CDR3 region has the DNA TGCGCCAGCTCCCCTTCCGTCTGGTCCGAGCAGTACTTC. Its protein is CASSPSVWSEQYF.

This clonotype was recorded a few times. CDR3 in amino acids: CASSTSGDNTGELFF. CDR3 nucleotide sequence: TGCGCCAGCAGCACTAGCGGGGATAACACCGGGGAGCTGTTTTTT. V is TRBV5-1 and J is TRBJ2-2, with TRBD2 identical over 10 bases. Per the germline V gene, CDR1 is SGHRS and CDR2 is YFSETQ. J lost 2 bases, V lost 4 bases, and 2 bases had no gene match. The CDR3 runs to 15 residues.

This clonotype was picked up many times. V is TRBV10-3 and J is TRBJ2-1; TRBD2 matches at 9 bases. Trimming cost V 8 bases and J 5 bases; bases outside gene matches: 4. The CDR3 is made up of 13 amino acids. CDR1 and CDR2 from the germline V gene are ENHRY and SYGVKD. The chain's CDR3 is CAISVAGDNEQFF. Here the CDR3 DNA reads TGTGCCATCTCCGTAGCGGGGGACAATGAGCAGTTCTTC.

The rearrangement links TRBV28 to TRBJ2-2, with D perhaps matching TRBD1 or TRBD2 (6 bases each). The CDR3 loop spans 15 amino acids. V lost 3 bases and J lost 6, with 14 bases in between. Germline V gene data show CDR1 as MDHEN and CDR2 as SYDVKM. The CDR3 loop reads CASSFPRGGPGELFF. CDR3 sequence (DNA): TGTGCCAGCAGTTTTCCCAGGGGAGGACCCGGGGAGCTGTTTTTT.

This clonotype appeared a few times. The rearrangement links TRBV6-2 or TRBV6-3 to TRBJ1-1; D remains unclear. Per the germline V gene, CDR1 is MNHEY and CDR2 is SVGEGT. Trimming took off 0 bases at V and 6 bases at J, with 8 bases between the two ends. There are 13 residues in the CDR3. The CDR3, as DNA: TGTGCCAGCAGTTACTCGGTTCCTGCTGAAGCTTTCTTT. It yields the protein CASSYSVPAEAFF.

This clonotype has just a few counts. The chain employs TRBV7-2 and TRBJ2-7, with D maybe TRBD2 (6 bases). Germline CDR1 and CDR2: SGHTA and FQGNSA. Trimming removed 5 bases from V and 3 bases from J, with 14 bases in between. The CDR3 is made up of 14 amino acids. This CDR3 is CASSPESSGYEQYF. For the CDR3, the DNA is TGTGCCAGCAGCCCAGAGAGTAGCGGCTACGAGCAGTACTTC.

This clonotype has just a few counts. The V call is TRBV29-1, the J call TRBJ2-3; 8 bases fit TRBD1. The CDR3 is 13 amino acids. The V segment lost 7 bases and the J segment 6 bases; nucleotides outside the gene matches: 9. The germline gives CDR1 SQVTM, CDR2 ANQGSEA. In DNA, the CDR3 is TGCAGCGGTACGCAGGGGGCTCTGGATACGCAGTATTTT. Translated: CSGTQGALDTQYF.